Shown below are 20 T cell receptor beta chains from a single sample sequenced in a study of cytomegalovirus exposure and HLA in healthy donors. PCR was performed using 60 Vbeta and 13 Jbeta primers. Assay used: immunoSEQ multiplex PCR; TCRdb lists only in-frame clones, some missing. The table has around 240,000 clones, 82% seen once; the top ten hold around 5%. The sequenced sample was PBMCs. These receptors were collected from a woman aged 40-49 years in good health and CMV-seropositive.

This clone was seen more than once but under ten times. J is TRBJ1-1 and V is TRBV29-1, with 7 bases lining up with TRBD1. Unmatched junction bases numbered 5, after V lost 0 bases and J lost 1 base. Germline V gene lookup returns CDR1 SQVTM and CDR2 ANQGSEA. There are 15 residues in the CDR3. The CDR3 loop reads CSVEDPTGKNTEAFF. CDR3 DNA: TGCAGCGTTGAAGACCCGACAGGGAAGAACACTGAAGCTTTCTTT.

The rearrangement links TRBV30 to TRBJ1-2; 7 nucleotides agree with TRBD1. Germline loops: CDR1 GTSNPN, CDR2 SVGIG (reference sequence). The CDR3 consists of 15 residues. V shed 4 bases, J shed 4 bases, and the junction held 12 bases outside the gene matches. Written as DNA, the CDR3 is TGTGCCTGGAACGACATACCGGGACAGTCCTATGGCTACACCTTC. Translating gives CAWNDIPGQSYGYTF.

This clone came up a few times. The rearrangement links TRBV29-1 to TRBJ2-7, with D tentatively TRBD2 (5 bases). The CDR3 is 12 amino acids. Looked up from germline, CDR1 is SQVTM and CDR2 is ANQGSEA. V lost 7 bases to trimming and J lost 5 bases, with 15 bases between them. The CDR3 nucleotides are TGCAGCGGGTTGTCGAGGGCCCACGAGCAGTACTTC. This sequence encodes CSGLSRAHEQYF.

The J gene is TRBJ2-2, the V gene TRBV5-1; 8 bases match TRBD2. With V trimmed by 4 bases and J by 1 base, 6 bases remained unmatched. This CDR3 is built from 16 residues. Germline V CDR1 and CDR2: SGHRS, YFSETQ. CDR3 sequence: CASSLPLAGNTGELFF. The CDR3 DNA reads TGCGCCAGCAGCCTCCCTCTAGCGGGGAACACCGGGGAGCTGTTTTTT. The variable domain in full, completed from reference TRBV5-1 and TRBJ2-2, reads KAGVTQTPRYLIKTRGQQVTLSCSPISGHRSVSWYQQTPGQGLQFLFEYFSETQRNKGNFPGRFSGRQFSNSRSEMNVSTLELGDSALYLCASSLPLAGNTGELFFGEGSRLTVL.

This rearrangement joins TRBV29-1 to TRBJ1-3; unclear D gene. The V end lost 7 bases, the J end lost 5 bases, and 9 bases lay between the germline ends. Germline-derived CDR1 and CDR2 are SQVTM and ANQGSEA. The CDR3 consists of 11 residues. CDR3 residues: CSGGPRNTIYF. CDR3 nucleotides: TGCAGCGGAGGCCCGAGAAACACCATATATTTT.

The chain couples TRBV6-5 to TRBJ2-3, with D possibly matching TRBD2 (6 bases). Germline V gene sequence: CDR1 MNHEY, CDR2 SVGAGI. CDR3 size: 16 residues. V dropped 2 bases and J dropped 2 bases, with 14 bases sitting between them. Here the CDR3 DNA reads TGTGCCAGCAGTTACGGTGGTAGCGGAAACACAGATACGCAGTATTTT. As protein: CASSYGGSGNTDTQYF.

The chain joins TRBV6-5 to TRBJ2-7; 9 bases are a match to TRBD1. V shed 0 bases and J 7 bases; nucleotides not matched to a gene: 7. Germline assignment: CDR1 MNHEY and CDR2 SVGAGI. This CDR3 region has 15 residues. Here the CDR3 reads CASSYSYRGRYEQYF. DNA for the CDR3: TGTGCCAGCAGTTACTCGTACAGGGGGCGTTATGAGCAGTACTTC.

The chain uses TRBV19 and TRBJ2-3, with D perhaps TRBD1 (6 bases). The CDR3 length is 14 residues. Trimming cost V 6 bases and J 2 bases, with 12 bases left between them. From germline, CDR1 is LNHDA and CDR2 SQIVND (reference sequence). CDR3 region: CASSNGQPTDTQYF. The CDR3 DNA reads TGTGCCAGTAGCAATGGACAGCCCACAGATACGCAGTATTTT.

V usage is TRBV9 and J usage is TRBJ1-2; D is unclear. Germline V lookup: CDR1 SGDLS, CDR2 YYNGEE. The length of the CDR3 is 12 residues. V was clipped by 3 bases and J by 4 bases, with 7 bases between them. DNA of the CDR3: TGTGCCAGCAGCGATATCGGCTATGGCTACACCTTC. Its protein product is CASSDIGYGYTF. The full variable domain, with the rest looked up from reference TRBV9 and TRBJ1-2, is DSGVTQTPKHLITATGQRVTLRCSPRSGDLSVYWYQQSLDQGLQFLIQYYNGEERAKGNILERFSAQQFPDLHSELNLSSLELGDSALYFCASSDIGYGYTFGSGTRLTVV.

The chain combines TRBV5-1 with TRBJ2-2, with 8 bases identical to TRBD2. The CDR3 runs to 18 residues. Germline V CDR1 and CDR2: SGHRS, YFSETQ. V shed 4 bases, J shed 4 bases, and the junction held 15 bases outside the gene matches. The CDR3 sequence is CASSPRAGGPSATGELFF. CDR3 nucleotides: TGCGCCAGCAGCCCCCGTGCGGGAGGTCCCTCGGCCACCGGGGAGCTGTTTTTT.

The genes are TRBV6-5 and TRBJ2-7; possibly TRBD1 for D (5 bases). Germline CDR1 and CDR2: MNHEY and SVGAGI. V was clipped by 1 base and J by 6 bases, with 13 bases between them. The length of the CDR3 is 14 residues. Here the CDR3 reads CASSYLLQGGEQYF. The CDR3 DNA follows: TGTGCCAGCAGTTACTTACTCCAGGGTGGCGAGCAGTACTTC.

The chain uses TRBV7-2 and TRBJ2-4; 7 bases align to TRBD1. The junction had 7 bases not matched to a gene; V was cut back by 6 bases and J by 5 bases. Germline CDR1 SGHTA, CDR2 FQGNSA. This CDR3 is 14 amino acids long. The CDR3 DNA sequence: TGTGCCAGCAGTAGACGGGACAGAGAAAACATTCAGTACTTC. This sequence encodes CASSRRDRENIQYF.

The gene calls are TRBV7-2 and TRBJ2-7, with 7 bases aligning to TRBD1. V gave up 5 bases and J gave up 3 bases; unmatched junction bases: 7. CDR3 length: 14 residues. Germline values: CDR1 SGHTA, CDR2 FQGNSA. CDR3 region: CASSPGTDFYEQYF. The CDR3 DNA reads TGTGCCAGCAGCCCCGGGACAGATTTCTACGAGCAGTACTTC. The full variable domain, rest sourced from reference TRBV7-2 and TRBJ2-7, is GAGVSQSPSNKVTEKGKDVELRCDPISGHTALYWYRQSLGQGLEFLIYFQGNSAPDKSGLPSDRFSAERTGGSVSTLTIQRTQQEDSAVYLCASSPGTDFYEQYFGPGTRLTVT.

The chain joins TRBV5-5 to TRBJ2-2; TRBD2 agrees at 7 bases. CDR1 is SGHKS and CDR2 is YYEKEE in the germline V gene (reference sequence). V trimming: 2 bases; J trimming: 8 bases; junction bases outside the gene matches: 12. The CDR3 has 16 amino acids. CDR3 nucleotides: TGTGCCAGCAGCTTTGCCGTGGGGCGGGAGATAGGGGAGCTGTTTTTT. Its translation is CASSFAVGREIGELFF.

The chain uses TRBV9 and TRBJ2-5, with TRBD2 identical over 8 bases. CDR1 is SGDLS, CDR2 YYNGEE, per germline. V gave up 0 bases and J gave up 6 bases; unmatched junction bases: 7. The CDR3 has 15 amino acids. The CDR3 sequence is CASSVESSGSKTQYF. The CDR3 coding sequence is TGTGCCAGCAGCGTAGAATCGAGCGGGAGTAAGACCCAGTACTTC.

The genes are TRBV6-5 and TRBJ1-1; D perhaps matches TRBD1 (5 bases). Trimming removed 0 bases from V and 6 bases from J, with 17 bases in between. CDR1 MNHEY and CDR2 SVGAGI come from the germline V gene. The CDR3 runs to 16 residues. CDR3 DNA: TGTGCCAGCAGTTACTCAAGAACAGGTTCCGGTTCTGAAGCTTTCTTT. Protein product: CASSYSRTGSGSEAFF.

This chain connects TRBV5-1 to TRBJ1-3, with D perhaps TRBD1 (6 bases). The V end was cut by 4 bases, the J end by 4 bases, with 12 bases between. This CDR3 has 14 residues. Germline assignment: CDR1 SGHRS and CDR2 YFSETQ. CDR3 DNA: TGCGCCAGCAGCGCTGGACAGTTCGGAAACACCATATATTTT. The encoded protein is CASSAGQFGNTIYF. Variable domain in full (rest from reference TRBV5-1 and TRBJ1-3): KAGVTQTPRYLIKTRGQQVTLSCSPISGHRSVSWYQQTPGQGLQFLFEYFSETQRNKGNFPGRFSGRQFSNSRSEMNVSTLELGDSALYLCASSAGQFGNTIYFGEGSWLTVV.

This clone was detected only a few times. The V gene is TRBV5-6, the J gene TRBJ2-1; 7 bases match TRBD2. In germline, CDR1 is SGHDT, CDR2 YYEEEE. V was clipped by 2 bases and J by 9 bases; unmatched bases: 11. CDR3 length: 15 amino acids. This CDR3 is CASSFRLAAGGEQFF. The CDR3 DNA is TGTGCCAGCAGCTTTCGCCTAGCGGCCGGGGGTGAGCAGTTCTTC.

A single count supports this clone. The rearrangement joins TRBV19 to TRBJ1-5; 7 bases map to TRBD1. Looked up from germline, CDR1 is LNHDA and CDR2 is SQIVND (reference sequence). The CDR3 sequence is 16 residues long. J lost 4 bases, V lost 1 base, and 7 bases had no gene match. The CDR3 loop is CASSIVRQGRNQPQHF. Here the CDR3 DNA reads TGTGCCAGTAGTATAGTCCGACAGGGTCGGAATCAGCCCCAGCATTTT.

The chain carries TRBV27 and TRBJ1-1; D unresolved. This CDR3 spans 14 amino acids. The germline gives CDR1 MNHEY, CDR2 SMNVEV (reference sequence). Trimming removed 5 bases from V and 1 base from J, with 11 bases in between. This chain's CDR3 is CASSLGVPNTEAFF. Written as DNA, the CDR3 is TGTGCCAGCAGTCTCGGGGTTCCGAACACTGAAGCTTTCTTT.